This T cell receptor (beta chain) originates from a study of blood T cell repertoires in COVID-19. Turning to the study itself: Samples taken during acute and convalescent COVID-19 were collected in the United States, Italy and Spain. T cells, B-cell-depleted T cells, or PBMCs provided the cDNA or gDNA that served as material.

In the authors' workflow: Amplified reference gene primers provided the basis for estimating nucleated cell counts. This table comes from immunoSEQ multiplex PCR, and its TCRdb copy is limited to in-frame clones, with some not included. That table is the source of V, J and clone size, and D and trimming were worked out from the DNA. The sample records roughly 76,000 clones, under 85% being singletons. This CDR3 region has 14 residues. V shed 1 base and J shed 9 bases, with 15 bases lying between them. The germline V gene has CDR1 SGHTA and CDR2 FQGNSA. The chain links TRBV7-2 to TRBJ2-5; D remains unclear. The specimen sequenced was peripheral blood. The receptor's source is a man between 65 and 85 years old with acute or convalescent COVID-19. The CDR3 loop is CASSLVTLGPAQYF. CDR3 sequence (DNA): TGTGCCAGCAGCTTAGTGACGCTGGGCCCGGCCCAGTACTTC.